This passage covers 24 T cell receptor beta chains from one sample sequenced in a study of T cells in Graves' hyperthyroidism and ophthalmopathy. TCR beta CDR3 sequences were amplified from RNA transcripts. The HTBI primer set was used in a first-round RT-PCR of the TCR CDR3. TCRdb reprocessed the multiplex PCR reads with MiXCR, giving one entry per CDR3 protein. Of some 740,000 distinct CDR3 sequences listed, 14% are singletons. Sequenced material: blood. All receptors come from a woman aged 18 to 35 with Graves' hyperthyroidism.

This clonotype was seen at least ten times. The V and J genes are TRBV28 and TRBJ1-2; a possible D gene is TRBD1 (6 bases). The CDR3 has 16 amino acids. Germline-derived CDR1 and CDR2 are MDHEN and SYDVKM. The V gene lost 0 bases and the J gene lost 2 bases, with 13 bases spanning the gap. The CDR3 loop is CASSLWEDRPNYGYTF. CDR3 nucleotide sequence: TGTGCCAGCAGTTTATGGGAAGACAGGCCCAACTATGGCTACACCTTC.

Written as DNA, the CDR3 is TGTGCCACCAGTGACAATGCGGGACTTATACAAGAGACCCAGTACTTC. Translating it yields CATSDNAGLIQETQYF. The genes are TRBV24-1 and TRBJ2-5; possible D gene TRBD2, 6 bases. The CDR3 loop spans 16 amino acids. Between the trimmed V and J ends, which lost 4 bases and 2 bases, there was a span of 16 bases. Germline loops: CDR1 KGHDR, CDR2 SFDVKD.

V gene TRBV4-3 combines with J gene TRBJ1-4; D is unclear. Between the trimmed V and J ends, which lost 1 base and 5 bases, there was a span of 11 bases. Germline values: CDR1 LGHNA, CDR2 YSLEER. The CDR3 is made up of 15 amino acids. Here the CDR3 DNA reads TGCGCCAGCAGCCAAGTTCGAACGGTGAATGAAAAACTGTTTTTT. Residues: CASSQVRTVNEKLFF.

The table lists this clonotype with many counts. This rearrangement joins TRBV20-1 to TRBJ2-1; TRBD2 agrees at 7 bases. The CDR3 covers 14 residues. With 8 bases clipped from V and 0 bases from J, the junction kept 7 bases outside the gene matches. CDR1 is DFQATT, CDR2 SNEGSKA, per germline (reference sequence). The CDR3 nucleotides read TGCAGTTCATCTCTAGCGGACTCCTACAATGAGCAGTTCTTC. The encoded protein is CSSSLADSYNEQFF.

The V call is TRBV4-3, the J call TRBJ1-3; D gene unclear. The germline gives CDR1 LGHNA, CDR2 YSLEER. The CDR3 has 15 residues. V was pared by 3 bases and J by 1 base, with 10 bases between. CDR3 protein: CASSQSRYSGNTIYF. DNA for the CDR3: TGCGCCAGCAGCCAGTCTCGTTATTCTGGAAACACCATATATTTT.

The genes are TRBV19 and TRBJ1-1, with D unresolved. The V and J ends lost 0 bases and 8 bases respectively, with 13 bases between them. Per the germline V gene, CDR1 is LNHDA and CDR2 is SQIVND (reference sequence). The CDR3 extends over 14 amino acids. The CDR3 DNA is TGTGCCAGTAGTATAGACTCCGGCGGTAGGGAAGCTTTCTTT. It codes for CASSIDSGGREAFF.

This clonotype was picked up a small number of times. The chain uses TRBV20-1 and TRBJ1-2; 7 bases are shared with TRBD1. CDR1 is DFQATT, CDR2 SNEGSKA, per germline (reference sequence). The length of the CDR3 is 15 residues. V shed 2 bases and J 6 bases; nucleotides not matched to a gene: 12. The CDR3 loop is CSARSGAGGYDGYTF. CDR3 nucleotides: TGCAGTGCTAGAAGCGGTGCAGGGGGGTACGATGGCTACACCTTC.

This clonotype was picked up a small number of times. The V call is TRBV7-3, the J call TRBJ2-3, with a tentative D call TRBD2 (6 bases). V gave up 2 bases and J gave up 2 bases, with 11 bases separating them. Germline-derived CDR1 and CDR2 are SGHTA and FQGTGA. The CDR3 is 15 amino acids. The CDR3, as DNA: TGTGCCAGCAGCTTACTAGCGAGAGCCACAGATACGCAGTATTTT. Translation gives CASSLLARATDTQYF.

The V and J genes are TRBV24-1 and TRBJ1-5; no clear D gene. V was shortened by 3 bases and J by 2 bases, with 10 bases between the two germline ends. CDR3 length equals 15 residues. Germline CDR1 reads KGHDR; CDR2 reads SFDVKD. The CDR3 nucleotides read TGTGCCACCAGTGATACCGCGCAGGGCAATCAGCCCCAGCATTTT. Translation: CATSDTAQGNQPQHF.

The sample holds many counts of this clonotype. V is TRBV12-3 or TRBV12-4 and J is TRBJ2-3, with 9 bases that match TRBD1. The J segment lost 6 bases and the V segment lost 3 bases, leaving 7 bases of the junction unmatched. This CDR3 contains 15 residues. The CDR3 DNA reads as TGTGCCAGCAGTTTCCCGGGACAGGGATCGGATACGCAGTATTTT. Translation: CASSFPGQGSDTQYF.

This clonotype was counted ten times or more. The chain couples TRBV2 to TRBJ1-5; 7 positions match TRBD1. The CDR3 has 16 residues. Germline loops: CDR1 SNHLY, CDR2 FYNNEI. The J segment lost 0 bases and the V segment lost 2 bases, leaving 4 bases of the junction unmatched. The CDR3 sequence is CASSEYRGNSNQPQHF. The CDR3 nucleotides are TGTGCCAGCAGTGAATACAGGGGAAATAGCAATCAGCCCCAGCATTTT.

This clonotype was seen at least ten times. V is TRBV7-6 and J is TRBJ2-7; 9 bases are shared with TRBD1. Germline trimming cut 5 bases from V and 4 bases from J; bases unmatched to any gene: 6. Looked up from germline, CDR1 is SGHVS and CDR2 is FNYEAQ. This CDR3 has 14 amino acids. CDR3 bases: TGTGCCAGCAGCCCACAGACAGGGGGTTACGAGCAGTACTTC. This sequence encodes CASSPQTGGYEQYF.

A remark on this clonotype: Given a much more abundant clone one base away, this may be a read error. This chain uses TRBV28 with TRBJ2-7; D uncertain. CDR3 length: 15 amino acids. Trimming pared 4 bases from V and 2 bases from J, leaving 15 bases between. Germline V gives CDR1 MDHEN, CDR2 SYDVKM. CDR3 protein: CASSSPYFGAYEQYF. The CDR3 region has the DNA TGTGCCAGCAGTTCCCCATACTTTGGGGCCTACGAGCAGTACTTC.

The chain uses TRBV19 and TRBJ2-6, with D hard to call. CDR1 and CDR2 (germline): LNHDA, SQIVND (reference sequence). The CDR3 loop spans 16 amino acids. Trimming stripped 7 bases from V and 2 bases from J, with 15 bases between. CDR3 sequence (DNA): TGTGCCAGTACCCCGAAGGGAAACCCTGGGGCCAACGTCCTGACTTTC. This translates into CASTPKGNPGANVLTF.

This clonotype has more than one count but fewer than ten. The V and J genes are TRBV6-1 and TRBJ1-1; a possible D gene is TRBD1 (5 bases). The CDR3 is made up of 15 amino acids. V dropped 6 bases and J dropped 4 bases, with 18 bases sitting between them. Germline-derived CDR1 and CDR2 are MNHNS and SASEGT. This CDR3 is CASSRDLPGATEAFF. Here the CDR3 DNA reads TGTGCCAGCAGCAGGGACCTCCCCGGGGCCACTGAAGCTTTCTTT.

The rearrangement uses TRBV12-3 or TRBV12-4 and TRBJ2-5; D is unclear. V lost 5 bases and J 3 bases, leaving 13 bases between the germline ends. The CDR3 extends over 14 amino acids. The CDR3 coding sequence is TGTGCCAGCAGTCCCTCCGACCTAAAAGAGACCCAGTACTTC. Protein: CASSPSDLKETQYF.

This clonotype was detected many times. This rearrangement joins TRBV11-3 to TRBJ1-1; D not resolved. Germline V gene lookup returns CDR1 SGHNT and CDR2 YENEEA. V was pared by 5 bases and J by 1 base, with 14 bases between. CDR3 length: 15 residues. CDR3 sequence reads: CASSPVGITNTEAFF. CDR3 nucleotides: TGTGCCAGCAGCCCCGTCGGCATAACGAACACTGAAGCTTTCTTT.

In the case of this clonotype: A much larger clone differs by one base, so this may be a read error. The chain carries TRBV5-1 and TRBJ2-2, with TRBD2 matching 8 bases. This CDR3 is built from 16 residues. Germline lookup yields CDR1 SGHRS and CDR2 YFSETQ. The CDR3 DNA is TGCACCAGCAGCACCGTCCGCGGGAGGCCGGCCGGGGAGCTGTTTTTT. Translation gives CTSSTVRGRPAGELFF.

This clonotype was found many times. This rearrangement joins TRBV20-1 to TRBJ2-3; TRBD2 matches 8 bases. The CDR3 contains 15 residues. V was clipped by 0 bases and J by 4 bases; unmatched bases: 6. Germline values: CDR1 DFQATT, CDR2 SNEGSKA (reference sequence). CDR3 sequence (DNA): TGCAGTGCTAGAGACAGCGGGAGTCCCCCAGATACGCAGTATTTT. Its protein product is CSARDSGSPPDTQYF.

The table lists this clonotype with a few counts. This sequence joins TRBV10-3 and TRBJ2-1; D possibly uses TRBD1 or TRBD2 (5 bases each). V was shortened by 7 bases and J by 4 bases, with 14 bases between the two germline ends. This CDR3 spans 14 amino acids. Germline V gene sequence: CDR1 ENHRY, CDR2 SYGVKD. The CDR3 loop is CAINAGTGYNEQFF. In DNA form, the CDR3 reads TGTGCCATCAATGCAGGGACGGGGTACAATGAGCAGTTCTTC.

This clonotype was observed a few times. This chain links TRBV2 with TRBJ2-7; D call uncertain. The germline gives CDR1 SNHLY, CDR2 FYNNEI. V lost 8 bases and J lost 1, with 12 bases in between. This CDR3 spans 13 amino acids. The CDR3 DNA is TGTGCCAGCCTCAAGGTAGAGTCCTACGAGCAGTACTTC. This gives the protein CASLKVESYEQYF.

This clonotype was detected many times. The chain combines TRBV27 with TRBJ2-1; D remains unclear. The CDR3 extends over 13 amino acids. Germline-derived CDR1 and CDR2 are MNHEY and SMNVEV (reference sequence). The ends were cut back, 6 bases at V and 2 bases at J, with 8 bases in the middle. The CDR3 DNA reads as TGTGCCAGCAGGGCCAGCACCTACAATGAGCAGTTCTTC. Protein sequence: CASRASTYNEQFF.

This clonotype was seen a handful of times. The chain joins TRBV13 to TRBJ1-6; the match to TRBD1 covers 9 bases. After removal of 5 bases from V and 7 bases from J, the junction contained 6 bases not matched to a gene. This CDR3 region has 15 residues. The germline V gene has CDR1 PRHDT and CDR2 FYEKMQ (reference sequence). This chain's CDR3 is CASSRKGTGNSPLHF. The DNA of the CDR3 is TGTGCCAGCAGCCGCAAAGGGACAGGGAATTCACCCCTCCACTTT.

This clonotype was seen only a few times. The genes are TRBV19 and TRBJ2-7; D perhaps matches TRBD1 (5 bases). V was trimmed by 1 base and J by 3 bases, leaving 13 bases between them. The CDR3 sequence is 15 residues long. Germline V gene sequence: CDR1 LNHDA, CDR2 SQIVND (reference sequence). The CDR3 DNA reads TGTGCCAGTAGTATAGGGACATGGGGTCTCTACGAGCAGTACTTC. Amino acid sequence: CASSIGTWGLYEQYF.